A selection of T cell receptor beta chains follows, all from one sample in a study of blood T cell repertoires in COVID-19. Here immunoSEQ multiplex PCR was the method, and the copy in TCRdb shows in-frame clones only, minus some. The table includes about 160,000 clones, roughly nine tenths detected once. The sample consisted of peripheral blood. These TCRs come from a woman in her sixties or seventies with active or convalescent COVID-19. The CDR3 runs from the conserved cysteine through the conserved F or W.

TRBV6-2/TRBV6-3	CASSPTENTEAFF
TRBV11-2	CASSWSLSGELFF
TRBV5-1	CASSLFSIVQALYGYTF
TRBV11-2	CASSTRIGELFF
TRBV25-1	CASSESGRVGTEAFF
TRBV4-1	CASSQEGLAGSSYNEQFF
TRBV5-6	CASSLFGAGTGGFEQYF
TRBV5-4	CASSLDQNEQYF
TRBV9	CASSGSGSTDTQYF
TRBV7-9	CASSSPGVGRDTQYF
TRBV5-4	CASSLDSGQSSGNTIYF
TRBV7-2	CASSAGGNNYGYTF
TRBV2	CASREAGGPSNEQFF
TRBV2	CASSEDRQQPQHF
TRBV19	CASSPGLAGRDTQYF
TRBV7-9	CASSLQGAGRRNEQFF
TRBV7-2	CASTGAGGHNEQFF
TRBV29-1	CSVDATGGVFTEAFF
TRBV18	CASETGGGNTIYF
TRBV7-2	CASDRQGLTQYF
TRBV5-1	CASSPVAGNNEQFF
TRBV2	CASSAQGTGKETQYF